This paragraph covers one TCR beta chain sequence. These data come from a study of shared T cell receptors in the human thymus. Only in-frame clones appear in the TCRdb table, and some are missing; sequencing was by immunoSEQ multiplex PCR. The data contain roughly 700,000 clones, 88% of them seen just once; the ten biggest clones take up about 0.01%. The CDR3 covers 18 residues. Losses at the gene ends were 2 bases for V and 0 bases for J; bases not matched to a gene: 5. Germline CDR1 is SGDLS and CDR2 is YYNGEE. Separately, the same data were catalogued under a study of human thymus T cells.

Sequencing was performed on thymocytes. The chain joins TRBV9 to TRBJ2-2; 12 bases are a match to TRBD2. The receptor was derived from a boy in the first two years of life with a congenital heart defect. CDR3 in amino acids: CASSVGLAGSANTGELFF. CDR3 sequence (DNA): TGTGCCAGCAGCGTCGGACTAGCGGGGTCAGCGAACACCGGGGAGCTGTTTTTT.